This T cell receptor (beta chain) originates from a study of shared clonotypes between healthy human individuals. In the study overall: Each donor's CD8 memory used one plate, CD8 naive two, each CD4 subset three.

Germline V gene data show CDR1 as SGDLS and CDR2 as YYNGEE. This CDR3 region has 15 residues. With 7 bases removed from V and 4 bases from J, the gap between germline ends came to 20 bases. Study-wide findings and caveats: Sorted-subset samples were not fully sequenced, rarefaction indicated.

Comment on this clone: Antigen unknown.

In the original processing: From ImmunoSEQ came sequences covering only the junction and carrying no quality scores, so filtering differed. The protocol was immunoSEQ multiplex PCR, while the TCRdb copy is restricted to in-frame clones and leaves out a portion. V and J calls and clone size are those listed in that table; D and trimming were worked out from the DNA. The sample lists some 2,400,000 clones, approximately 96% seen once, with approximately 0.13% in the top ten. This receptor was identified in a man aged 18 to 30 in good health. The rearrangement links TRBV9 to TRBJ1-2, with a possible D match to TRBD1 (6 bases). Sequencing was performed on naive CD4+ T cells sorted from blood. The subset: CD45RA+ positively selected. DNA of the CDR3: TGTGCCAGCGCTTTTGACCGACAGGCTCTCTATGGCTACACCTTC. This gives the protein CASAFDRQALYGYTF.